The rows below give T cell receptor beta chains drawn from one sample of a study of spatial heterogeneity in lung cancer. MiXCR, applied by TCRdb to the 5' RACE reads, yields one record per CDR3 protein. This sample has just under 40,000 distinct CDR3 sequences, with approximately 6.3% found just once. The sequences come from PBMCs, collected at surgery. The source is a male donor with early-stage non-small cell lung cancer. CDR3s include the opening cysteine and the closing phenylalanine or tryptophan. Each record gives: CDR3 length, V gene, J gene, CDR3 protein.

14,TRBV7-9,TRBJ1-1,CASSLEGLNTEAFF
16,TRBV20-1,TRBJ2-3,CSARVIAGGARDTQYF
16,TRBV4-2,TRBJ1-5,CASSPRGDKSNQPQHF
15,TRBV5-5,TRBJ1-1,CASSLGQEMNTEAFF
14,TRBV20-1,TRBJ1-5,CSASRTRKNQPQHF
13,TRBV7-2,TRBJ1-5,CASSLVWNQPQHF
16,TRBV5-5,TRBJ1-1,CASSLALLVRGTEAFF
14,TRBV7-9,TRBJ2-3,CASSPRQGQDTQYF
16,TRBV13,TRBJ2-2,CASSKNRGRGTGELFF
13,TRBV28,TRBJ2-3,CASSLRSTDTQYF
14,TRBV13,TRBJ2-7,CASSLGKGGYEQYF
15,TRBV6-2/TRBV6-3,TRBJ2-1,CASSYSAGGDREQFF
15,TRBV5-1,TRBJ1-4,CASSLAQGGGEKLFF
13,TRBV2,TRBJ2-7,CASILAFAYEQYF
16,TRBV20-1,TRBJ2-7,CSAQGVGQRIAYEQYF
14,TRBV2,TRBJ1-5,CASSPSARNQPQHF
14,TRBV12-3/TRBV12-4,TRBJ1-2,CASSPQGAPLGYTF
15,TRBV19,TRBJ2-3,CASSPSPGGLDTQYF
14,TRBV6-5,TRBJ1-2,CASSLERGYYGYTF
14,TRBV12-3/TRBV12-4,TRBJ2-2,CASSVGQLTGELFF
14,TRBV30,TRBJ1-2,CAWRSQGANYGYTF
14,TRBV2,TRBJ2-3,CASRLAGSTDTQYF
17,TRBV7-7,TRBJ2-1,CASSLAPVSGAYNEQFF
13,TRBV6-2/TRBV6-3,TRBJ1-5,CASSYGGRQPQHF
17,TRBV11-3,TRBJ2-5,CASSPGQTGGFQETQYF
15,TRBV28,TRBJ1-2,CASSFPAGGPYGYTF
15,TRBV5-1,TRBJ2-1,CASAPGTGPYNEQFF
11,TRBV6-2/TRBV6-3,TRBJ2-5,CASSPHETQYF
11,TRBV7-2,TRBJ2-7,CASSVGYEQYF
15,TRBV11-1,TRBJ1-1,CASSFGGAVNTEAFF
13,TRBV6-2/TRBV6-3,TRBJ1-2,CASSLFRNYGYTF
14,TRBV15,TRBJ1-5,CATTDEGGNQPQHF
16,TRBV7-2,TRBJ2-3,CASSPSVAGGADTQYF
14,TRBV28,TRBJ1-3,CASAGTGNGNTIYF
19,TRBV6-2/TRBV6-3,TRBJ1-2,CASSHSGRERMRSSNGYTF
18,TRBV6-5,TRBJ2-1,CARGALGTGGAGRNEQFF
14,TRBV18,TRBJ2-5,CASSPEDRGASQYF
13,TRBV5-6,TRBJ1-2,CASSLNQAYGYTF
15,TRBV20-1,TRBJ2-3,CSAGDRGILTDTQYF
14,TRBV9,TRBJ2-7,CASSVRVDTYEQYF
11,TRBV7-2,TRBJ2-5,CASSILSFQYF
16,TRBV7-9,TRBJ2-3,CASSLAGTIGTDTQYF
15,TRBV4-3,TRBJ1-1,CASSQERSTNTEAFF
15,TRBV4-3,TRBJ2-7,CASSQKGAGGYEQYF
17,TRBV5-4,TRBJ1-6,CASSFSGGRRRNSPLHF
14,TRBV14,TRBJ2-3,CASSLDRGPDTQYF
15,TRBV18,TRBJ1-5,CASSLPGGSNQPQHF
13,TRBV9,TRBJ2-3,CASRRGVTDTQYF
14,TRBV20-1,TRBJ1-4,CSARVPGLDEKLFF
13,TRBV24-1,TRBJ1-1,CATGSGANTEAFF
16,TRBV14,TRBJ2-3,CASSQDRVFGTDTQYF
17,TRBV19,TRBJ2-1,CASSIARIGYGANEQFF
13,TRBV5-4,TRBJ1-2,CASSRGSQGGYTF
17,TRBV6-6,TRBJ1-4,CASSTDMGWRGSEKLFF
13,TRBV7-2,TRBJ1-1,CASSLGQGVEAFF